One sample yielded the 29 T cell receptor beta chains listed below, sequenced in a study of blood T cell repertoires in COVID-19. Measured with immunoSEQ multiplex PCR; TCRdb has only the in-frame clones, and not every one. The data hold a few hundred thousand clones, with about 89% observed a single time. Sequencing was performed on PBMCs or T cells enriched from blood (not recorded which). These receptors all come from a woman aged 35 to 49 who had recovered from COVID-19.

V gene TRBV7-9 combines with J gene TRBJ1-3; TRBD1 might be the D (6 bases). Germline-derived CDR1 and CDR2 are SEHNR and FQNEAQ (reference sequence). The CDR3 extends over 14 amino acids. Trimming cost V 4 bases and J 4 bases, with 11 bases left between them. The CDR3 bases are TGTGCCAGCAGCTCACAGGGCACCGGAAACACCATATATTTT. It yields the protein CASSSQGTGNTIYF.

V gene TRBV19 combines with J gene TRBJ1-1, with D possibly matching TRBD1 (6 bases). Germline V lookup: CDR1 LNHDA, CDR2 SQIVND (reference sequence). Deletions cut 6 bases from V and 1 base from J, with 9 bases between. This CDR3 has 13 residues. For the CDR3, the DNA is TGTGCCAGTAGACAACAGGGGAACACTGAAGCTTTCTTT. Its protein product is CASRQQGNTEAFF. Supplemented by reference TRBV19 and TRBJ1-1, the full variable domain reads DGGITQSPKYLFRKEGQNVTLSCEQNLNHDAMYWYRQDPGQGLRLIYYSQIVNDFQKGDIAEGYSVSREKKESFPLTVTSAQKNPTAFYLCASRQQGNTEAFFGQGTRLTVV.

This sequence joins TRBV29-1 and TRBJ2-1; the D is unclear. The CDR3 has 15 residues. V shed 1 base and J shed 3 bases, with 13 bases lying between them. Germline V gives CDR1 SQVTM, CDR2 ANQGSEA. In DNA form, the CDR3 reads TGCAGCGTTGAAGGTCACGAAAGGAGCTACAATGAGCAGTTCTTC. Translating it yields CSVEGHERSYNEQFF.

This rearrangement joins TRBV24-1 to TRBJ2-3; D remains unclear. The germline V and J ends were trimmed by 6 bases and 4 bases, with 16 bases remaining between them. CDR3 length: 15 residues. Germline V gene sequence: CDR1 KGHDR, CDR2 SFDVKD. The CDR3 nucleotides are TGTGCCACCAGTAAACCGGGTGACTTGGCAGATACGCAGTATTTT. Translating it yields CATSKPGDLADTQYF.

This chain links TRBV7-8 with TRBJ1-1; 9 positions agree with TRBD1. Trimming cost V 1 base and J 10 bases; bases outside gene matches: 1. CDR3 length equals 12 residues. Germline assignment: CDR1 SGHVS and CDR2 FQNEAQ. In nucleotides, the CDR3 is TGTGCCAGCAGCTTAGTGGGACAGGGAGCTTTCTTT. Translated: CASSLVGQGAFF.

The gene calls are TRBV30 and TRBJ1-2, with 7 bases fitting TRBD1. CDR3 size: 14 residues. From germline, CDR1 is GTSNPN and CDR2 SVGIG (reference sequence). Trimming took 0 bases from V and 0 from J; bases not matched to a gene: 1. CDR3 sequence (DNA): TGTGCCTGGAGTGTTGGACAGGCTAACTATGGCTACACCTTC. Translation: CAWSVGQANYGYTF. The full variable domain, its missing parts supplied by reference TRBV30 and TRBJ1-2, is SQTIHQWPATLVQPVGSPLSLECTVEGTSNPNLYWYRQAAGRGLQLLFYSVGIGQISSEVPQNLSASRPQDRQFILSSKKLLLSDSGFYLCAWSVGQANYGYTFGSGTRLTVV.

Here the CDR3 reads CASSPPGQGETQYF. In nucleotides, the CDR3 is TGCGCCAGCAGCCCCCCCGGACAGGGGGAGACCCAGTACTTC. The chain uses TRBV4-1 and TRBJ2-5; 9 bases match TRBD1. J was trimmed by 5 bases and V by 4 bases; bases with no gene match: 5. CDR3 length: 14 amino acids. The germline CDR1 and CDR2 sequences are MGHRA and YSYEKL.

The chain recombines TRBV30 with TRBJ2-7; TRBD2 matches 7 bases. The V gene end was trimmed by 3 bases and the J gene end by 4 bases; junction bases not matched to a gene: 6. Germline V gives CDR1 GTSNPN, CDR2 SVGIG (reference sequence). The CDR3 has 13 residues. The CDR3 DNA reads TGTGCCTGGAGCGGCGGGAGCGAGTACGAGCAGTACTTC. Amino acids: CAWSGGSEYEQYF.

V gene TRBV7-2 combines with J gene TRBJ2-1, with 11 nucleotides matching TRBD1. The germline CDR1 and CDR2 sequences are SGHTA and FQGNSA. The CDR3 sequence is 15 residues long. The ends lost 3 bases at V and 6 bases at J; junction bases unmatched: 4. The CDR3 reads CASSLWGQGGNEQFF. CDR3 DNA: TGTGCCAGCAGCTTGTGGGGACAGGGGGGCAATGAGCAGTTCTTC.

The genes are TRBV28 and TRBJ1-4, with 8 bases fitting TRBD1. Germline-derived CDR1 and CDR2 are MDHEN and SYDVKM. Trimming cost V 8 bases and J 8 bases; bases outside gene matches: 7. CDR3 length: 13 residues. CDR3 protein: CASSGQGWEKLFF. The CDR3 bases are TGTGCCAGCTCCGGACAGGGCTGGGAAAAACTGTTTTTT.

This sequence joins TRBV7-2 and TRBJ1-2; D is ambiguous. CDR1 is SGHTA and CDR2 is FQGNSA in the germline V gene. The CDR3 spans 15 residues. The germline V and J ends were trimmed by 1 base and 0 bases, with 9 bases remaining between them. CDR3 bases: TGTGCCAGCAGCTTAGGAGCGGGGACTAACTATGGCTACACCTTC. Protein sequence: CASSLGAGTNYGYTF.

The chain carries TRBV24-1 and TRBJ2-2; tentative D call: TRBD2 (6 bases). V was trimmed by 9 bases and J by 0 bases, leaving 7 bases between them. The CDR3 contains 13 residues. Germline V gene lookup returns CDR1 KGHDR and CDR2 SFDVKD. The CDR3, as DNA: TGTGCCACCGGGACTGCGAACACCGGGGAGCTGTTTTTT. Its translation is CATGTANTGELFF.

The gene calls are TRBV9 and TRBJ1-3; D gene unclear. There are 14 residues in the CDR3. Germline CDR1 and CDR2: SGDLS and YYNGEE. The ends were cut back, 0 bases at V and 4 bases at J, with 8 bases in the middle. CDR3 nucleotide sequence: TGTGCCAGCAGCGTAGGTGGGAGGGGAAACACCATATATTTT. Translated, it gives CASSVGGRGNTIYF.

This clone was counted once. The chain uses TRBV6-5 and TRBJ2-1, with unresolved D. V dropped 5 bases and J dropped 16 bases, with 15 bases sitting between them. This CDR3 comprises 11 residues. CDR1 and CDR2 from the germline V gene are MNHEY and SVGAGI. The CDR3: CASSNGDSPFF. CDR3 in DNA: TGTGCCAGCAGTAACGGAGACTCACCCTTCTTC.

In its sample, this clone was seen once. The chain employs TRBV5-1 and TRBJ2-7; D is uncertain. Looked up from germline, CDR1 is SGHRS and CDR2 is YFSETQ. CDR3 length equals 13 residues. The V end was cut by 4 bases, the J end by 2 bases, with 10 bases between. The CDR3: CASSQWQTYEQYF. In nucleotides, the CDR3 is TGCGCCAGCAGCCAGTGGCAGACCTACGAGCAGTACTTC.

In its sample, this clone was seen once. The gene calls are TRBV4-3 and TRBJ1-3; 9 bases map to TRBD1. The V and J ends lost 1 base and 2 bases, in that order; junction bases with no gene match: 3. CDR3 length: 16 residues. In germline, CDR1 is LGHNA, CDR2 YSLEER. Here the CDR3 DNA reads TGCGCCAGCAGCCAAGTTACAGGGGGCGCTGGAAACACCATATATTTT. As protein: CASSQVTGGAGNTIYF.

The CDR3 sequence: CASSPRVLDEQYF. CDR3 bases: TGTGCCAGCAGTCCCAGGGTCCTCGACGAGCAGTACTTC. V is TRBV28 and J is TRBJ2-7; weak D call: TRBD1 (5 bases). The germline CDR1 and CDR2 sequences are MDHEN and SYDVKM. Trimming shortened V by 5 bases and J by 5 bases, and 13 bases separated the two germline ends. This CDR3 spans 13 amino acids.

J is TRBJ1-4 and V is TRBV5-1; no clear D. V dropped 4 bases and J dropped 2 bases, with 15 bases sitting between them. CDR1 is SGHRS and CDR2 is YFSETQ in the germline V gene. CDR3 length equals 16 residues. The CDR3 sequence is CASSLGDGFTNEKLFF. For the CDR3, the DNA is TGCGCCAGCAGCCTCGGCGACGGGTTTACTAATGAAAAACTGTTTTTT.

The CDR3 protein is CASSMRRAGGGELFF. Written as DNA, the CDR3 is TGTGCCAGCAGCATGAGGCGAGCGGGGGGCGGGGAGCTGTTTTTT. The V gene is TRBV6-5, the J gene TRBJ2-2, with 9 bases aligning to TRBD2. The CDR3 is 15 amino acids. V lost 6 bases and J lost 7; bases outside the gene matches: 9. Germline V gene sequence: CDR1 MNHEY, CDR2 SVGAGI.

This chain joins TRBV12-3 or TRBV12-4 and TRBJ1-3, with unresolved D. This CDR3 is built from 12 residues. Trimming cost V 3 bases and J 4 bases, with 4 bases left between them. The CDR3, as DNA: TGTGCCAGCAGTTTCTACGGAAACACCATATATTTT. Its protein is CASSFYGNTIYF.

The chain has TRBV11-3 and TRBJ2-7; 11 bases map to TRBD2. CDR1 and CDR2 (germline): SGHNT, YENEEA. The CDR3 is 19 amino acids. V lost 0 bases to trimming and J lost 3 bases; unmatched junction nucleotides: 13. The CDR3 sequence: CASSLDDWRTSGPDYEQYF. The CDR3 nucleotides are TGTGCCAGCAGCTTAGATGATTGGAGGACTAGCGGGCCCGACTACGAGCAGTACTTC. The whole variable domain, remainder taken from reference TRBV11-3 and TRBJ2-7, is EAGVVQSPRYKIIEKKQPVAFWCNPISGHNTLYWYLQNLGQGPELLIRYENEEAVDDSQLPKDRFSAERLKGVDSTLKIQPAELGDSAVYLCASSLDDWRTSGPDYEQYFGPGTRLTVT.

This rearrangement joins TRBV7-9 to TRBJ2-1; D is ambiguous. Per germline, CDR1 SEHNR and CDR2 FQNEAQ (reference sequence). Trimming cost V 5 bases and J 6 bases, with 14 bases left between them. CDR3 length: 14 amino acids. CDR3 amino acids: CASSAEMVRNEQFF. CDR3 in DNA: TGTGCCAGCAGCGCCGAGATGGTTCGCAATGAGCAGTTCTTC.

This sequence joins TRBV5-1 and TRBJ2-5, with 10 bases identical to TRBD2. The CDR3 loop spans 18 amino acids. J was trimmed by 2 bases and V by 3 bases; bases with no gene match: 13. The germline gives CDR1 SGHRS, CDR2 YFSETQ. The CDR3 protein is CASSYRLAGDSLQETQYF. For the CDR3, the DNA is TGCGCCAGCAGCTACCGACTAGCGGGCGACTCCTTACAAGAGACCCAGTACTTC.

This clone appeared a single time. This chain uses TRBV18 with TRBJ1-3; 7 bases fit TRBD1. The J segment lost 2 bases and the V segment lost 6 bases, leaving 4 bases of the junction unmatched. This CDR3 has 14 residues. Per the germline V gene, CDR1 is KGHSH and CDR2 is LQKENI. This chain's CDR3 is CASSTTGTGNTIYF. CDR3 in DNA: TGTGCCAGCTCGACGACAGGGACTGGAAACACCATATATTTT. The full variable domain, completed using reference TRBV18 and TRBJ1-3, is NAGVMQNPRHLVRRRGQEARLRCSPMKGHSHVYWYRQLPEEGLKFMVYLQKENIIDESGMPKERFSAEFPKEGPSILRIQQVVRGDSAAYFCASSTTGTGNTIYFGEGSWLTVV.

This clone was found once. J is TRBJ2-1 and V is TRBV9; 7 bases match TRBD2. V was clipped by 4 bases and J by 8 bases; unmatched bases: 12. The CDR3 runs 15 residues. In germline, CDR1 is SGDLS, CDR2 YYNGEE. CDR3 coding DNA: TGTGCCAGCAGCCCTGCGGGAGAGGCCTCTCATGAGCAGTTCTTC. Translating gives CASSPAGEASHEQFF.

In nucleotides, the CDR3 is TGTGCCAGCACCAACAGGGCCACCGGGGAGCTGTTTTTT. Encoded protein: CASTNRATGELFF. This chain connects TRBV3-1 (or the pseudogene TRBV3-2) to TRBJ2-2, with D perhaps matching TRBD1 (6 bases). V lost 7 bases to trimming and J lost 4 bases, with 10 bases between them. Germline CDR1 reads LGHDT; CDR2 reads YNNKEL (reference sequence). The CDR3 extends over 13 amino acids.

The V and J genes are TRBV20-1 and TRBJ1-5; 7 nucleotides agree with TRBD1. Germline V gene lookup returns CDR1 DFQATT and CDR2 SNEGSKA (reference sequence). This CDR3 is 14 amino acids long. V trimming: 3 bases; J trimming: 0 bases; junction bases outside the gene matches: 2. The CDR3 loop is CSASTGDSNQPQHF. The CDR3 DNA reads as TGCAGTGCTAGTACAGGGGATAGCAATCAGCCCCAGCATTTT.

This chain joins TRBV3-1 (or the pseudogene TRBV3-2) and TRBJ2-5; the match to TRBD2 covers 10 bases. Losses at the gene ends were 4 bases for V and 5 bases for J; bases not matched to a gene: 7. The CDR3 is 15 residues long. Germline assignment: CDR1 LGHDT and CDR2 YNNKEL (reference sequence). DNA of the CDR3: TGTGCCAGCAGCCGGCAAGCGGGGGGGTGGGAGACCCAGTACTTC. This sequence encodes CASSRQAGGWETQYF.

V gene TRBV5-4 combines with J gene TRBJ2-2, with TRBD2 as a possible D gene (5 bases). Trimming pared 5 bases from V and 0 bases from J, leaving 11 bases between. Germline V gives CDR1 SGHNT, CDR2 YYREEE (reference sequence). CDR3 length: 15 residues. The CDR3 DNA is TGTGCCAGCAGTCCGAGCGGAGCGAACACCGGGGAGCTGTTTTTT. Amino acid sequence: CASSPSGANTGELFF.